These T cell receptor beta chains were read from a single sample in a study of cytomegalovirus exposure and HLA in healthy donors. Clones were read by immunoSEQ multiplex PCR, and TCRdb kept only the in-frame ones, dropping some. The table includes 180,000 or so clones, nearly 80% detected once. The sample consisted of PBMCs. All receptors derive from a man aged 40-49 years in good health and CMV-seropositive. Both conserved end residues are part of each CDR3. The D gene is left open where the match is weak. Clone size appears in some rows only: once, few, many, or a class for an expanded clone.

j_call v_call clone_size d_call cdr3_nt cdr3_aa
TRBJ2-5 TRBV9 - - TGTGCCAGCAGCGTAGGAGGGGGGGCCACTCGGGAGACCCAGTACTTC CASSVGGGATRETQYF
TRBJ2-7 TRBV7-6 few TRBD2 TGTGCCAGCAGCACTAGCGGGATGTTAATCAACTACGAGCAGTACTTC CASSTSGMLINYEQYF
TRBJ1-6 TRBV11-2 - TRBD1 TGTGCCAGCAGCCCTCGACAGGGCCCAAATTCACCCCTCCACTTT CASSPRQGPNSPLHF
TRBJ1-1 TRBV9 few TRBD1 TGTGCCAGCAGCCCCCGACAGGGCTCGAACACTGAAGCTTTCTTT CASSPRQGSNTEAFF
TRBJ2-7 TRBV6-5 - - TGTGCCAGCAGTTCTGGGCCCTACGAGCAGTACTTC CASSSGPYEQYF
TRBJ1-4 TRBV6-1 - TRBD1 TGTGCCAGCAGGGATTGGAGGACAGGGAATGAAAAACTGTTTTTT CASRDWRTGNEKLFF
TRBJ2-7 TRBV27 - - TGTGCCAGCAGTTTAAATCCAGGGATCTACGAGCAGTACTTC CASSLNPGIYEQYF
TRBJ2-1 TRBV9 - TRBD2 TGTGCCAGCAGCGTAGGGGTGGGACTAGCGTCGACATACAATGAGCAGTTCTTC CASSVGVGLASTYNEQFF
TRBJ2-5 TRBV28 - - TGTGCCAGCAGTGCCCCGACAGAAAACCAAGAGACCCAGTACTTC CASSAPTENQETQYF
TRBJ1-2 TRBV2 - - TGTGCCAGCTCGACAGCTGGCTACACCTTC CASSTAGYTF
TRBJ2-5 TRBV10-2 - - TGCGCCAGCAGTGAGCCGGACTTTGGGGAGACCCAGTACTTC CASSEPDFGETQYF
TRBJ1-1 TRBV5-1 - - TGCGCCAGCAGGAAGACAGGGAACACTGAAGCTTTCTTT CASRKTGNTEAFF
TRBJ2-3 TRBV7-3 - - TGTGCCAGCAGCTTACCGTCAGATACGCAGTATTTT CASSLPSDTQYF
TRBJ2-6 TRBV5-1 - TRBD1 TGCGCCAGCAGCTTTCCGGGACAGGGTACAGGGGCCAACGTCCTGACTTTC CASSFPGQGTGANVLTF
TRBJ1-2 TRBV2 - - TGTGCCAGCAGTGTGAGTAACTATGGCTACACCTTC CASSVSNYGYTF
TRBJ2-1 TRBV10-2 - TRBD2 TGCGCCAGCAGTGACAGCGGGAGTACCGGTGAGCAGTTCTTC CASSDSGSTGEQFF
TRBJ2-1 TRBV2 - TRBD2 TGTGCCAGCAGAGCGCTGGGACTAGCGGAATACAATGAGCAGTTCTTC CASRALGLAEYNEQFF
TRBJ2-5 TRBV7-9 - - TGTGCCAGCGGCACGACCCAGTACTTC CASGTTQYF
TRBJ2-2 TRBV7-8 - TRBD2 TGTGCCAGCAGAAGCCGGGCTAGCGGGAGCACCGGGGAGCTGTTTTTT CASRSRASGSTGELFF
TRBJ2-7 TRBV14 - TRBD2 TGTGCCAGCAGCCTTAGGACTAGCGGGACCCACGAGCAGTACTTC CASSLRTSGTHEQYF
TRBJ2-3 TRBV20-1 once - TGCAGTGTAACGGGTCGGAGTACGCAGTATTTT CSVTGRSTQYF
TRBJ2-2 TRBV29-1 - TRBD1 TGCAGCGTTCAGAGGACAGGGGGAATAGGGGAGCTGTTTTTT CSVQRTGGIGELFF
TRBJ2-6 TRBV5-8 - - TGTGCCAGCAGCTTGGGGACACCTGGGGCCAACGTCCTGACTTTC CASSLGTPGANVLTF
TRBJ1-3 TRBV5-1 - - TGCGCCAGCAGCTTGGTAGGGGCAGCAGGAAACACCATATATTTT CASSLVGAAGNTIYF
TRBJ1-2 TRBV6-1 - TRBD1 TGTGCCAGCAGGCACGGACAGGGGGCTAACTATGGCTACACCTTC CASRHGQGANYGYTF
TRBJ2-1 TRBV27 once TRBD2 TGTGCCAGCAGACCCTATTGGTTAGCGGGAGACGAGCAGTTCTTC CASRPYWLAGDEQFF
TRBJ2-3 TRBV6-6 - TRBD1 TGTGCCAGCAGCCACCGGGACAGTGCAGATACGCAGTATTTT CASSHRDSADTQYF
TRBJ2-5 TRBV7-3 - TRBD1 TGTGCCAGCAGCTTAAGACAGGGAAAAGAGGGGACCCAGTACTTC CASSLRQGKEGTQYF
TRBJ2-3 TRBV6-1 few - TGTGCCAGCAAGGAGGGGAACACAGATACGCAGTATTTT CASKEGNTDTQYF
TRBJ1-3 TRBV11-3 - - TGTGCCAGCAGCAGGACAGTACCTGGAAACACCATATATTTT CASSRTVPGNTIYF
TRBJ2-1 TRBV11-3 - TRBD2 TGTGCCAGCAGCCTAGCGGGGGAGTATTCCGATGAGCAGTTCTTC CASSLAGEYSDEQFF
TRBJ2-3 TRBV9 - - TGTGCCAGCAGCGTAGAAGGTGCGGCTAGCACAGATACGCAGTATTTT CASSVEGAASTDTQYF
TRBJ2-4 TRBV18 - TRBD2 TGTGCCAGCTCACCACCGGGACTAGGAGCCAAAAACAGTCAGTACTTC CASSPPGLGAKNSQYF
TRBJ2-5 TRBV4-2 - TRBD2 TGTGCCAGCAGCCCTCCGGGACTAGCGGGACAGGAGACCCAGTACTTC CASSPPGLAGQETQYF
TRBJ1-2 TRBV7-9 - - TGTGCCAGCAGCTTAGCGCGGGGAGGCTACACCTTC CASSLARGGYTF
TRBJ1-6 TRBV4-1 once TRBD1 TGCGCCAGCAGCCAATCGGGACAGGGCGGTTCACCCCTCCACTTT CASSQSGQGGSPLHF
TRBJ2-3 TRBV14 - TRBD2 TGTGCCAGCAGCCAACATCTACTAGCGGGGCCCACAGATACGCAGTATTTT CASSQHLLAGPTDTQYF
TRBJ2-1 TRBV6-5 - - TGTGCCAGCAGTTACACATCTCGCCATGAGCAGTTCTTC CASSYTSRHEQFF
TRBJ2-5 TRBV7-3 - - TGTGCCAGCAGCTTAAGTAGTAGCGGGACCCAGTACTTC CASSLSSSGTQYF
TRBJ2-3 TRBV4-2 - TRBD2 TGTGCCAGCAGCCAAGTTGGGGCGGGAGGGGCAGATACGCAGTATTTT CASSQVGAGGADTQYF
TRBJ2-7 TRBV6-5 - - TGTGCCAGCAGCTCACACTCCTACGAGCAGTACTTC CASSSHSYEQYF
TRBJ2-3 TRBV10-3 - - TGTGCCATCAGTGAGTCGCTAGGCACAGATACGCAGTATTTT CAISESLGTDTQYF
TRBJ2-7 TRBV11-3 - - TGTGCCAGCAGCTTAGTGGGCGGGCTAAACTACGAGCAGTACTTC CASSLVGGLNYEQYF
TRBJ2-6 TRBV10-1 - - TGCGCCAGCAGTGACCGGAGCTCTGGGGCCAACGTCCTGACTTTC CASSDRSSGANVLTF
TRBJ2-1 TRBV28 once TRBD2 TGTGCCAGCAGTTTAGTCGGCAGCAAAATCCCACTAGCGGGGGAGCAGTTCTTC CASSLVGSKIPLAGEQFF
TRBJ2-7 TRBV19 - - TGTGCCAGTAGTCCCGTAGTAAACTCCTACGAGCAGTACTTC CASSPVVNSYEQYF
TRBJ1-4 TRBV6-1 once TRBD1 TGTGCCAGCAGTGAAGCGGGGACAGCTAATGAAAAACTGTTTTTT CASSEAGTANEKLFF
TRBJ2-1 TRBV7-7 - TRBD1 TGTGCCAGCAGCGCCACAGGGGGGTCGAATGAGCAGTTCTTC CASSATGGSNEQFF
TRBJ2-1 TRBV11-3 - TRBD1 TGTGCCAGCAGTCCCGGACAGGGGTCCCGCAATGAGCAGTTCTTC CASSPGQGSRNEQFF
TRBJ2-2 TRBV28 - - TGTGCCAGCACCCCCCCGGCCGGGGAGCTGTTTTTT CASTPPAGELFF
TRBJ2-7 TRBV6-5 once TRBD1 TGTGCCAGCGCAAGTCGACAGGGACCCTATGAGCAGTACTTC CASASRQGPYEQYF
TRBJ1-2 TRBV6-1 - TRBD1 TGTGCCAGCAGGACGGGACAGAAGGAGTATGGCTACACCTTC CASRTGQKEYGYTF
TRBJ2-1 TRBV6-6 - TRBD1 TGTGCCAGCAGTCGTTCGGACAGGGGGGACTACAACGAGCAGTTCTTC CASSRSDRGDYNEQFF
TRBJ2-7 TRBV30 - - TGTGCCTGCCCCCTGCGGGGGCTGAACGAGCAGTACTTC CACPLRGLNEQYF